The clone carrying this T cell receptor beta chain was found once. TCRdb's copy holds only in-frame clones and misses some; the assay was immunoSEQ multiplex PCR. The top ten clones hold roughly 2% of a sample with about 51,000 clones, about 80% of them seen once. CDR3 length: 18 amino acids. Germline V lookup: CDR1 SNHLY, CDR2 FYNNEI. The trim removed 6 bases at V and 0 bases at J, leaving 9 bases unmatched. The sample belongs to a study of OX40 agonist ivuxolimab in advanced cancers. About the study: Patients were treated with intravenous ivuxolimab, dosed at 0.01 to 10 mg/kg and infused every 2 weeks. One patient with hepatocellular carcinoma and two with cutaneous melanoma, three in all, had partial responses.

The receptor was derived from an adult with an advanced solid tumor such as melanoma, head and neck, liver or kidney cancer. The sequencing used CD4+ or CD8+ T cells sorted from blood, collected in a trial of the OX40 agonist ivuxolimab. The gene calls are TRBV2 and TRBJ2-1; 12 nucleotides agree with TRBD2. CDR3 sequence (DNA): TGTGCCAGCAGGGGGACTAGCGGGCCACCGCGCTCCTACAATGAGCAGTTCTTC. As protein: CASRGTSGPPRSYNEQFF.